This TCR beta chain is from a study of blood T cell repertoires in COVID-19 (dated by TCRdb to 2020 to 2021). Regarding the study in general: Samples from collaborators originated in the United States, Italy and Spain and spanned both the acute and convalescent phases of COVID-19. The samples were drawn from two sources: the first 160 participants of the ongoing ImmuneRACE study, and over 950 subjects contributed by 6 global collaborators. The material from the prospective study consisted of cDNA or gDNA derived from T cells, B-cell-depleted T cells, or PBMCs. HLA class I and class II types, where available, came from metadata supplied by the sample provider rather than from assay-based typing. The repertoires were released in a freely available public database meant as a resource for research on the immune response to SARS-CoV-2. Subjects who had been exposed to COVID-19, were actively infected with it, or had recovered from it provided the deeply sampled blood TCRbeta repertoires that made up the dataset. Sample metadata almost always included a de-identified subject ID, COVID-19 status, age in years and sex.

What the research found in general, with its limitations: The quantity of clinical and demographic metadata differed by source and by participant and was supplied without curation.

Measured from the cysteine to the phenylalanine, the CDR3 is 14 residues long. CDR3 DNA is the only sequence kept; it has 42 bases, read in frame from the first base. The germline V gene encodes CDR1 MDHEN and CDR2 SYDVKM. The germline ends are 5 bases apart after V is trimmed by 2 bases and J by 0 bases. Points on this clone: Its cognate antigen has yet to be identified. No much larger clone is present one base from it, and per-base qualities are unavailable.

TCRbeta CDR3 regions were amplified from genomic DNA by means of the immunoSEQ Assay, a bias-controlled multiplex PCR. The authors processed their data as follows. Within the assay, amplification of reference gene primers was used to estimate how many nucleated cells each sample contained. Sequence reads were collapsed and filtered to measure the absolute abundance of every unique TCRbeta CDR3 rearrangement. For each sample, productive Simpson clonality was calculated as the square root of Simpson's diversity index over productive rearrangements. Here the immuneACCESS table is served through TCRdb, limited to in-frame sequences with V and J called. Missing clones are a known gap in these copies; in checked studies unresolved V genes cover under half, and the rest lacks a known reason. The V and J calls and clone size are taken from that table; D and trimming were inferred from the DNA. The sample includes 300,000 to 400,000 clones, with around 85% observed a single time. The ten largest make up around 1.9% of the sample.

Participants in the prospective study were enrolled through a virtual design, were aged 18 to 89 years, and lived in some 24 United States geographic areas. In the prospective study, participants were assigned to cohorts based on the clinical history participants reported in a screening survey and a study questionnaire. Exposed participants had been in contact with someone with a PCR-confirmed or clinician-diagnosed COVID-19 case within 2 weeks of study entry. In the prospective study, mobile phlebotomists collected whole blood, serum and a nasopharyngeal or oropharyngeal swab from each participant. Additional blood draws and questionnaires over an approximately two-month period could optionally be provided by prospective study participants. Blood samples from the prospective study were shipped frozen or at room temperature prior to DNA extraction.

This chain is built from TRBV28 and TRBJ1-5; no D gene can be assigned with confidence. Sequenced input: PBMCs or T cells enriched from blood (not recorded which). This sequence was found in a woman in her twenties or thirties who had been exposed to COVID-19. The nucleotide sequence reads as follows: TGTGCCAGCAGTTTAACTTATAGCAATCAGCCCCAGCATTTT. Protein translation: CASSLTYSNQPQHF.